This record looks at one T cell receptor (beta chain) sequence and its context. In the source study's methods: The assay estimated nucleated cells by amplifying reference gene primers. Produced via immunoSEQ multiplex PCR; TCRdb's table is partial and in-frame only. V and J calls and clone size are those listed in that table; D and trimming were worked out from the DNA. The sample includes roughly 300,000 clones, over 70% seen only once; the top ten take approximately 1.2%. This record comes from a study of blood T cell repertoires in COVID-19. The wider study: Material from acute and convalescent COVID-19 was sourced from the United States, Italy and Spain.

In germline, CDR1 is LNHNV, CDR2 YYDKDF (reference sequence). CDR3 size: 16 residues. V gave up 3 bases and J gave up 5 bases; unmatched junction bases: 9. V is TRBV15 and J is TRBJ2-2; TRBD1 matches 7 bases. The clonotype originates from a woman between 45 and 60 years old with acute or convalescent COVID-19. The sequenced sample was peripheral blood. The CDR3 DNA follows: TGTGCCACCAGCAGGCCTGGACAGGAGATTACCGGGGAGCTGTTTTTT. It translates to CATSRPGQEITGELFF.